This T cell receptor beta chain appears in the sequencing data of a study of control samples from healthy donors and cancer patients. Germline V gene data show CDR1 as KGHSH and CDR2 as LQKENI. Trimming at V came to 5 bases and at J to 3 bases, leaving 5 bases not matched to a gene. The CDR3 is 16 residues long. Assay used: immunoSEQ multiplex PCR; TCRdb lists only in-frame clones, some missing. The sample includes around 70,000 clones, under 90% of them seen just once. The sample comprised PBMCs. V gene TRBV18 combines with J gene TRBJ2-2, with TRBD1 matching 11 bases. This receptor was obtained from a woman aged 45-65 years with colorectal cancer. In DNA form, the CDR3 reads TGTGCCAGCTCAAGTGGACAGGGGGCGCACACCGGGGAGCTGTTTTTT. Protein: CASSSGQGAHTGELFF.